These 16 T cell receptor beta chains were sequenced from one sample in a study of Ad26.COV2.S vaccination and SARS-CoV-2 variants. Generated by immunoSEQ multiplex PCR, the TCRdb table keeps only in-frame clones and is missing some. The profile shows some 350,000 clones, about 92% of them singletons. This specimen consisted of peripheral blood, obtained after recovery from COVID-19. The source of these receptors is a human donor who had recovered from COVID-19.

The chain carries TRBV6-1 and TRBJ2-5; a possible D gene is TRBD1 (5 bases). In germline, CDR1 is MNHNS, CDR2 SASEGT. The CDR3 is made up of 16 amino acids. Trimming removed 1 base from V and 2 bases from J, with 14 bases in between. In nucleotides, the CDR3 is TGTGCCAGCAGTGAAGAATACAGGACAATACAAGAGACCCAGTACTTC. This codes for CASSEEYRTIQETQYF.

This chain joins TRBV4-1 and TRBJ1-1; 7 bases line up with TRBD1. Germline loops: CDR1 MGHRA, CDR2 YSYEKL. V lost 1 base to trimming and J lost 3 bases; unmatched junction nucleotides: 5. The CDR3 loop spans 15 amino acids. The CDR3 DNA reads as TGCGCCAGCAGCCAAGCGGGGACAGACTACACTGAAGCTTTCTTT. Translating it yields CASSQAGTDYTEAFF.

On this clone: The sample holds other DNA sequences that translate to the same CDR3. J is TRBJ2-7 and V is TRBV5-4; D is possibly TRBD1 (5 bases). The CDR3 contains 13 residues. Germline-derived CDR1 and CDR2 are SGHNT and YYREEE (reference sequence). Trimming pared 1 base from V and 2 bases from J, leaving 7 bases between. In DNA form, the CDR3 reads TGTGCCAGCAGCTTGCAGGGTACCTACGAGCAGTACTTC. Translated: CASSLQGTYEQYF.

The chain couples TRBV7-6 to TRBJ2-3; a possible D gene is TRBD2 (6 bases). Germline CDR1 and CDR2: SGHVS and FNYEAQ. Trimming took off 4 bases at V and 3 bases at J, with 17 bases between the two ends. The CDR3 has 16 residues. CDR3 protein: CASSSSGGATTDTQYF. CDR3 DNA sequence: TGTGCCAGCAGCTCCTCGGGCGGGGCTACTACAGATACGCAGTATTTT.

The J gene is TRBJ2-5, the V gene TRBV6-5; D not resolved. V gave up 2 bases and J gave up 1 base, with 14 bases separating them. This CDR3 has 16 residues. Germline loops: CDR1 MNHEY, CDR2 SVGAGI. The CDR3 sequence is CASSYLSVGVQETQYF. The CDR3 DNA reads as TGTGCCAGCAGTTACCTGAGTGTAGGCGTCCAAGAGACCCAGTACTTC.

CDR3 region: CASSYTSENTEAFF. DNA of the CDR3: TGTGCCAGCAGTTATACGAGCGAGAACACTGAAGCTTTCTTT. The V and J genes are TRBV6-6 and TRBJ1-1; D ambiguous. Germline loops: CDR1 MNHNY, CDR2 SVGAGI (reference sequence). The CDR3 has 14 amino acids. With 3 bases removed from V and 1 base from J, the gap between germline ends came to 9 bases.

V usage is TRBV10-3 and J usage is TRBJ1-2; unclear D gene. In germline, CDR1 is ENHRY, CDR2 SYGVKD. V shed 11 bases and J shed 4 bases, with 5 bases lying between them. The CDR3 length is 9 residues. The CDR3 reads CAVGYGYTF. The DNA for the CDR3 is TGTGCCGTGGGCTATGGCTACACCTTC.

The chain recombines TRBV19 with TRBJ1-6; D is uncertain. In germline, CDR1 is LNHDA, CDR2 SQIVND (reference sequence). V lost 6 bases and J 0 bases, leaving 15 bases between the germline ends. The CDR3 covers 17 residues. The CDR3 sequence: CASRTAQPSSYNSPLHF. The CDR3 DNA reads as TGTGCCAGTAGGACGGCTCAACCTAGCTCCTATAATTCACCCCTCCACTTT.

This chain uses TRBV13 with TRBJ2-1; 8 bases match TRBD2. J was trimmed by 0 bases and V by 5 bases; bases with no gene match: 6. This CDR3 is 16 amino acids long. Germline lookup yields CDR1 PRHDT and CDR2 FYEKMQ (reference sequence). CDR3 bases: TGTGCCAGCAGCCCCCGGGGGGGGCCCTCCTACAATGAGCAGTTCTTC. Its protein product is CASSPRGGPSYNEQFF.

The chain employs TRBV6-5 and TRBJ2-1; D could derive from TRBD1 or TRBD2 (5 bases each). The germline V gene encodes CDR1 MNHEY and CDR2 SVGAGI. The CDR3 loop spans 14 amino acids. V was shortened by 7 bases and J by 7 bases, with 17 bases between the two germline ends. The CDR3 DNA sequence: TGTGCCAGCACCCCGGGGCAACCGCGAAATGAGCAGTTCTTC. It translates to CASTPGQPRNEQFF.

Written as DNA, the CDR3 is TGTGCCAGCAGTTACGGTTCCAGCCCCACAGATACGCAGTATTTT. Translating gives CASSYGSSPTDTQYF. The chain combines TRBV6-6 with TRBJ2-3, with D uncertain. CDR1 is MNHNY, CDR2 SVGAGI, per germline (reference sequence). V lost 2 bases and J lost 2, with 11 bases in between. The CDR3 is made up of 15 amino acids.

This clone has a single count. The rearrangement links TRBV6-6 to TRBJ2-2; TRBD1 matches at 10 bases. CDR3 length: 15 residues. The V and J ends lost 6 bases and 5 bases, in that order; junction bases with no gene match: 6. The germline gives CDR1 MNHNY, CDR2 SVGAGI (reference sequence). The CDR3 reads CASRRTGGGTGELFF. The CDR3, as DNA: TGTGCCAGCAGAAGGACAGGGGGTGGGACCGGGGAGCTGTTTTTT.

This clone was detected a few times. The CDR3 DNA reads TGTGCCAGCAGCCAAGATCCACTCCTGGACGAGCAGTACTTC. Its translation is CASSQDPLLDEQYF. V gene TRBV3-1 (or the pseudogene TRBV3-2) combines with J gene TRBJ2-7; D call uncertain. The germline CDR1 and CDR2 sequences are LGHDT and YNNKEL (reference sequence). V was pared by 0 bases and J by 5 bases, with 11 bases between. The CDR3 totals 14 residues.

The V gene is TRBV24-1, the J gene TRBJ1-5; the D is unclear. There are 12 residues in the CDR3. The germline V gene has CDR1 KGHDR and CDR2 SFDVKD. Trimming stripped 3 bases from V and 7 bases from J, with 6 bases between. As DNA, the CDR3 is TGTGCCACCAGTGATCCCAGACAGCCCCAGCATTTT. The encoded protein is CATSDPRQPQHF.

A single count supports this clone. The CDR3 DNA sequence: TGTGCCAGCAGAAGACAGTTGGATCAGCCCCAGCATTTT. As protein: CASRRQLDQPQHF. The chain has TRBV6-5 and TRBJ1-5, with D perhaps TRBD1 (5 bases). The CDR3 covers 13 residues. Trimming removed 6 bases at V and 5 bases at J, with 11 bases between. The germline gives CDR1 MNHEY, CDR2 SVGAGI.

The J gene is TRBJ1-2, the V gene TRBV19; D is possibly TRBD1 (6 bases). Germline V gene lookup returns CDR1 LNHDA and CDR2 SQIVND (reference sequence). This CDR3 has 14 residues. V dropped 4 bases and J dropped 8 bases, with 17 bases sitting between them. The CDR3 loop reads CASSSPWTDDGYTF. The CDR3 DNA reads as TGTGCCAGTAGTAGTCCCTGGACAGACGACGGCTACACCTTC.